This T cell receptor (beta chain) was sequenced during a study of cytomegalovirus exposure and HLA in healthy donors. Study overall: Out of around 360 genotyped donors, less than 90% belonged to the Caucasian-associated ancestry cluster. Points from the study as a whole: Equally common other TCR beta chains were less clonally expanded than HLA-associated ones, a later analysis found. In a later analysis, productive TCRs from donors in an Asian-associated ancestry cluster reportedly carried fewer N-insertions than the cohort mean. Most CMV-associated TCR beta chains were later found to appear HLA-restricted.

The CDR3 is 14 amino acids. The V end lost 4 bases, the J end lost 4 bases, and 11 bases lay between the germline ends. Germline V CDR1 and CDR2: SGDLS, YYNGEE. The PCR used 60 Vbeta and 13 Jbeta primers. The protocol was immunoSEQ multiplex PCR, while the TCRdb copy is restricted to in-frame clones and leaves out a portion. This table holds fewer than 150,000 clones, 76% found once. For this clone: What it recognizes is unknown.

J is TRBJ2-2 and V is TRBV9; D possibly corresponds to TRBD2 (5 bases). The origin of this receptor is a man aged 18-30 years in good health and CMV-seronegative. The sample taken for sequencing was PBMCs. CDR3 sequence reads: CASSPGGSTGELFF. The CDR3 DNA reads TGTGCCAGCAGCCCTGGAGGCTCCACCGGGGAGCTGTTTTTT. Drawing the rest from reference TRBV9 and TRBJ2-2, the complete variable domain is DSGVTQTPKHLITATGQRVTLRCSPRSGDLSVYWYQQSLDQGLQFLIQYYNGEERAKGNILERFSAQQFPDLHSELNLSSLELGDSALYFCASSPGGSTGELFFGEGSRLTVL.